At least ten counts were recorded for the clone carrying this T cell receptor (beta chain). Assembly of TCR beta libraries relied on iRepertoire HTBI primers together with Arm-PCR of CDR3 regions. Using its own MiXCR run on the multiplex PCR reads, TCRdb lists one record per CDR3 protein. This sample has around 480,000 distinct CDR3 sequences, with 15% to 20% found just once. This record comes from a study of regulatory T cells in long-lasting Graves disease. V trimming: 4 bases; J trimming: 3 bases; junction bases outside the gene matches: 1. The length of the CDR3 is 13 residues. Germline V gene lookup returns CDR1 SEHNR and CDR2 FQNEAQ (reference sequence). Time point in this sample: newly diagnosed GD, antithyroid drugs for less than 3 months. Making the TCR library involved RNA that had been extracted from PBMCs. Nine milliliters of peripheral blood went into EDTA tubes. This sample also belongs to another study, concerning T cells in Graves' hyperthyroidism and ophthalmopathy.

The material sequenced was peripheral blood mononuclear cells (PBMCs), taken at new diagnosis, from a patient treated with antithyroid drugs. This chain connects TRBV7-9 to TRBJ1-2; 8 bases match TRBD1. This receptor was taken from a woman aged 40-65 years with Graves disease. The CDR3 region has the DNA TGTGCCAGCAGCTCAGGGGGCCACTATGGCTACACCTTC. It specifies CASSSGGHYGYTF.